This TCR beta chain stems from a study of T cells in localized non-small cell lung cancer. The CDR3 has 12 residues. V lost 7 bases to trimming and J lost 2 bases, with 11 bases between them. Per the germline V gene, CDR1 is SQVTM and CDR2 is ANQGSEA. Using immunoSEQ multiplex PCR, the repertoire was profiled, and TCRdb retains in-frame clones only, with some absent. The sample carries 100,000 to 150,000 clones, 89% recorded once. General observations from the study: Uninvolved adjacent lung, not tumor, had the highest T cell clonality. There were a median 57 of the top 100 tumor clones appearing in adjacent lung.

With respect to this clone: Its antigen remains unknown.

The TCR originated in a female donor older than 55 with stage I lung adenocarcinoma. V is TRBV29-1 and J is TRBJ2-5; tentatively, D is TRBD2 (5 bases). Sequencing was performed on peripheral blood, taken before any cancer treatment. Written as DNA, the CDR3 is TGCAGCGGCCGGGAAGCACAAGAGACCCAGTACTTC. Translating gives CSGREAQETQYF. Combining the CDR3 with reference TRBV29-1 and TRBJ2-5 gives the whole variable domain SAVISQKPSRDICQRGTSLTIQCQVDSQVTMMFWYRQQPGQSLTLIATANQGSEATYESGFVIDKFPISRPNLTFSTLTVSNMSPEDSSIYLCSGREAQETQYFGPGTRLLVL.